One sample yielded the 7 T cell receptor beta chains listed below, sequenced in a study of blood T cell repertoires in COVID-19. Only in-frame clones appear in the TCRdb table, and some are missing; sequencing was by immunoSEQ multiplex PCR. Altogether about 120,000 clones are present, about 72% being singletons, with the ten largest covering 7.6%. The sample consisted of peripheral blood. The receptors originated from a woman aged 55-70 years with acute or convalescent COVID-19.

The chain uses TRBV2 and TRBJ1-1, with 9 bases matching TRBD1. This CDR3 is built from 13 residues. Trimming took 7 bases from V and 4 from J; bases not matched to a gene: 4. The germline V gene encodes CDR1 SNHLY and CDR2 FYNNEI. As DNA, the CDR3 is TGTGCCAGCATGACGGACAGGGGCACTGAAGCTTTCTTT. As protein: CASMTDRGTEAFF.

The chain recombines TRBV9 with TRBJ2-7; 7 bases line up with TRBD1. The CDR3 extends over 15 amino acids. Germline V gene data show CDR1 as SGDLS and CDR2 as YYNGEE. The junction had 7 bases not matched to a gene; V was cut back by 3 bases and J by 1 base. The CDR3 region is CASSETGFGSYEQYF. The CDR3 DNA reads TGTGCCAGCAGCGAGACAGGGTTCGGGTCCTACGAGCAGTACTTC.

This clone appeared a few times. This chain links TRBV5-1 with TRBJ1-1, with D maybe TRBD1 (6 bases). The CDR3 extends over 12 amino acids. Germline V gene lookup returns CDR1 SGHRS and CDR2 YFSETQ. V was trimmed by 2 bases and J by 6 bases, leaving 8 bases between them. CDR3 in amino acids: CASSFRGPEAFF. The CDR3 nucleotides read TGCGCCAGCAGCTTCAGGGGCCCTGAAGCTTTCTTT.

This clone came up a few times. V and J are TRBV2 and TRBJ2-7; 7 bases map to TRBD1. CDR1 and CDR2 (germline): SNHLY, FYNNEI. This CDR3 is 14 amino acids long. The J segment lost 2 bases and the V segment lost 7 bases, leaving 8 bases of the junction unmatched. This chain's CDR3 is CASKSGTATYEQYF. The CDR3 DNA follows: TGTGCCAGCAAGTCCGGGACAGCGACCTACGAGCAGTACTTC.

The J gene is TRBJ1-2, the V gene TRBV24-1, with no clear D. Trimming shortened V by 2 bases and J by 4 bases, and 22 bases separated the two germline ends. The germline CDR1 and CDR2 sequences are KGHDR and SFDVKD. This CDR3 is built from 18 residues. The DNA for the CDR3 is TGTGCCACCAGTGATTCAAGCGTTGGTAACGTTCCACTCTATGGCTACACCTTC. This encodes CATSDSSVGNVPLYGYTF.

The chain employs TRBV5-1 and TRBJ1-2; D is undetermined. The CDR3 has 14 amino acids. Germline values: CDR1 SGHRS, CDR2 YFSETQ. V was cut by 4 bases and J by 4 bases, with 14 bases left in between. CDR3 bases: TGCGCCAGCAGCGAAGGTGGAGGGAGCTATGGCTACACCTTC. Protein product: CASSEGGGSYGYTF.

The chain uses TRBV7-9 and TRBJ1-4; the D gene is possibly TRBD1 (6 bases). The CDR3 length is 12 residues. CDR1 and CDR2 (germline): SEHNR, FQNEAQ (reference sequence). Deletions cut 4 bases from V and 15 bases from J, with 15 bases between. The CDR3 loop is CASSSFQGRVFF. CDR3 DNA: TGTGCCAGCAGCTCATTTCAGGGGAGAGTGTTTTTT.